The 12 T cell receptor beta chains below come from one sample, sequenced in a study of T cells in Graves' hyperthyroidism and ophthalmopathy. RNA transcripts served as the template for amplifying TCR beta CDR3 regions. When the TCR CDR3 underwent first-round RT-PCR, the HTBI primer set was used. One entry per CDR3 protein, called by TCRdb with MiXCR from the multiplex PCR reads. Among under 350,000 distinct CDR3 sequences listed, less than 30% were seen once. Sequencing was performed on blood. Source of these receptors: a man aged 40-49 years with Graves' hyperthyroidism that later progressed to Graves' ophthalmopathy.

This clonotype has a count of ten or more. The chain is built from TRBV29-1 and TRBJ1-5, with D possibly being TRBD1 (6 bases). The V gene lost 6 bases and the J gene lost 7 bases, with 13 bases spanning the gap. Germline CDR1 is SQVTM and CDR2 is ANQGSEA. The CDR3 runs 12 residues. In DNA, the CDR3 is TGCAGCGTGGGGGCAGGGAAACAGCCCCAGCATTTT. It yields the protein CSVGAGKQPQHF.

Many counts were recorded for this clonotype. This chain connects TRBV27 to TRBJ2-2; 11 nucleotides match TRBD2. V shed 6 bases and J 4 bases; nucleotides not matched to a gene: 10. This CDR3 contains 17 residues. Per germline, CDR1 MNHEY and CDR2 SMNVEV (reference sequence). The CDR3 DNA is TGTGCCAGCAGACCAATAGCGGGAGGGCTACCCACCGGGGAGCTGTTTTTT. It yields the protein CASRPIAGGLPTGELFF.

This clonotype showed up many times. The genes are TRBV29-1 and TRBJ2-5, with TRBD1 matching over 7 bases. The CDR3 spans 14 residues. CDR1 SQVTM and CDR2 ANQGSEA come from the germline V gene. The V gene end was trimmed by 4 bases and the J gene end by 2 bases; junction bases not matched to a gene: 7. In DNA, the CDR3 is TGCAGCGTTGGACGGGACAGATCACAAGAGACCCAGTACTTC. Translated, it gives CSVGRDRSQETQYF.

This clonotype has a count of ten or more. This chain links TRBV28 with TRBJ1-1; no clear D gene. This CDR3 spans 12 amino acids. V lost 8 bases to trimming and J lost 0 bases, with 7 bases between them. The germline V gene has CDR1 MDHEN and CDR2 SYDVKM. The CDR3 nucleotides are TGTGCCAGCTCCCAGCTGAACACTGAAGCTTTCTTT. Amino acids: CASSQLNTEAFF.

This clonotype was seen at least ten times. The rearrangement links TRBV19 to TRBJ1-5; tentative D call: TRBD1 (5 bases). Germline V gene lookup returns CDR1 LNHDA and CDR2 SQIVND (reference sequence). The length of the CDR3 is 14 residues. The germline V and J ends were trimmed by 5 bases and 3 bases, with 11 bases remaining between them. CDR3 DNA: TGTGCCAGTAGTTGGGGACGGATCAATCAGCCCCAGCATTTT. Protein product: CASSWGRINQPQHF. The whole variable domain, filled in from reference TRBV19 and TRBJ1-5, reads DGGITQSPKYLFRKEGQNVTLSCEQNLNHDAMYWYRQDPGQGLRLIYYSQIVNDFQKGDIAEGYSVSREKKESFPLTVTSAQKNPTAFYLCASSWGRINQPQHFGDGTRLSIL.

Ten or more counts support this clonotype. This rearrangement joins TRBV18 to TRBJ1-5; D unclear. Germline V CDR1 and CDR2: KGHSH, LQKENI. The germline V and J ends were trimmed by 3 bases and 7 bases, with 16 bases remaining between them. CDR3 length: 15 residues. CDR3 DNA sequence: TGTGCCAGCTCACCGTTCCCTTTATCTGGGCAGCCCCAGCATTTT. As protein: CASSPFPLSGQPQHF.

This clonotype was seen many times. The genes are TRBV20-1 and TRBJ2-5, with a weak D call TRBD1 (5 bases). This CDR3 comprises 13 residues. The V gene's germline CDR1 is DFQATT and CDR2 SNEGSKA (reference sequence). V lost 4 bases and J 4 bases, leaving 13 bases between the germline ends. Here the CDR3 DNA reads TGCAGTGCTAAACCGGACAAGGGAGAGACCCAGTACTTC. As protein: CSAKPDKGETQYF.

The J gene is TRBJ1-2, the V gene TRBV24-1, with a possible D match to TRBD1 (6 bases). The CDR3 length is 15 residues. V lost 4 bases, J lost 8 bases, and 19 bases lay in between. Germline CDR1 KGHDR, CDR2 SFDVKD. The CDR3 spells CATSEGGLGDMGYTF. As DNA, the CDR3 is TGTGCCACCAGTGAAGGGGGACTGGGTGATATGGGCTACACCTTC.

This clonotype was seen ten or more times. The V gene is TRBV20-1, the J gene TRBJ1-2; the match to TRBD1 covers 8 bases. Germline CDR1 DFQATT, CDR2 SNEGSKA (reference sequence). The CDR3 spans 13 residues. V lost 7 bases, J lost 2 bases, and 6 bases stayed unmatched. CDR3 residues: CSVGQGMNYGYTF. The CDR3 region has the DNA TGCAGTGTAGGACAGGGAATGAACTATGGCTACACCTTC.

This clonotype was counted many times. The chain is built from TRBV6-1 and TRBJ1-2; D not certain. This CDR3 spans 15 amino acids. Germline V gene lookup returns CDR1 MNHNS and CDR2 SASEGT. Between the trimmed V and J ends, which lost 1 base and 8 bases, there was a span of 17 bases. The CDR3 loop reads CASSEVASRRIGYTF. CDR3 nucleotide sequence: TGTGCCAGCAGTGAAGTGGCCAGCCGTAGGATCGGCTACACCTTC.

DNA of the CDR3: TGCGCCAGCAGCCCCAATCCTGGAAACACCATATATTTT. The encoded protein is CASSPNPGNTIYF. V gene TRBV5-1 combines with J gene TRBJ1-3, with D unclear. The CDR3 consists of 13 residues. V dropped 4 bases and J dropped 2 bases, with 7 bases sitting between them. Germline V gene sequence: CDR1 SGHRS, CDR2 YFSETQ.

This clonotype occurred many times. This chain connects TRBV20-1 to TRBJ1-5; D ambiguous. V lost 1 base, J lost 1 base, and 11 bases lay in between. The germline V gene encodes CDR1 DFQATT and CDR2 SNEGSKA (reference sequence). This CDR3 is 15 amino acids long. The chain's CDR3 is CSARGVVASNQPQHF. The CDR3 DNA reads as TGCAGTGCTAGAGGGGTAGTAGCCAGCAATCAGCCCCAGCATTTT.